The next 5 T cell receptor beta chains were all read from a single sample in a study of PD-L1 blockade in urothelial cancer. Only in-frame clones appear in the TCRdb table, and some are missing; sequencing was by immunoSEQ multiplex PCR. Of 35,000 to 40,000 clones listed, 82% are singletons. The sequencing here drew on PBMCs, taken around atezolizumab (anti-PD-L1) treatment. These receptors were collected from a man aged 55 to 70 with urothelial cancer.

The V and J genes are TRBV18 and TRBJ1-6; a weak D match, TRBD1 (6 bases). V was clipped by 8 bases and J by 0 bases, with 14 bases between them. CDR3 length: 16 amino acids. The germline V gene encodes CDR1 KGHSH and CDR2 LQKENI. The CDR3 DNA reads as TGTGCCAGCCAGACCCAGGGGAGCTCCTATAATTCACCCCTCCACTTT. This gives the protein CASQTQGSSYNSPLHF.

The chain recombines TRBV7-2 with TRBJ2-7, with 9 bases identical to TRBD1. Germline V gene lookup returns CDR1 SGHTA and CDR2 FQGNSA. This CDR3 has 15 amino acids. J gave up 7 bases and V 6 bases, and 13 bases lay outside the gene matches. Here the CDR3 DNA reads TGTGCCAGCAGTAGCAACTCCGGGACAGGGAGGGAGCAGTACTTC. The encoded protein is CASSSNSGTGREQYF.

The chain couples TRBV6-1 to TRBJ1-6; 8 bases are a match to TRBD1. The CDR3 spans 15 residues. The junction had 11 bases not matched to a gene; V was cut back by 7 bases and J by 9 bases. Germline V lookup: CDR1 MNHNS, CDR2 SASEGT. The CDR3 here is CASTEQGGSGSPLHF. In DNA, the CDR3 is TGTGCCAGCACCGAACAGGGGGGGAGTGGTTCACCCCTCCACTTT.

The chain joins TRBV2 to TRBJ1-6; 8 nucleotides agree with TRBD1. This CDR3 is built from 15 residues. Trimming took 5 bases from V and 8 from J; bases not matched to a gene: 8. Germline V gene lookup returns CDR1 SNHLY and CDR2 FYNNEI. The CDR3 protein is CASSFDRGGDSPLHF. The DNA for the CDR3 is TGTGCCAGCAGTTTTGACAGGGGAGGTGATTCACCCCTCCACTTT.

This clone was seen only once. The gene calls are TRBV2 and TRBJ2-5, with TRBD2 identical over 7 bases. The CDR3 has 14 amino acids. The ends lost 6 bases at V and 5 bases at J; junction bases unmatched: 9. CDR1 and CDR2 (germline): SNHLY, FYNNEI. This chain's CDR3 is CASSGGRLRETQYF. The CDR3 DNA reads TGTGCCAGCAGCGGGGGGAGGCTGCGGGAGACCCAGTACTTC. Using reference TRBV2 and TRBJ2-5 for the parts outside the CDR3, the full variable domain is EPEVTQTPSHQVTQMGQEVILRCVPISNHLYFYWYRQILGQKVEFLVSFYNNEISEKSEIFDDQFSVERPDGSNFTLKIRSTKLEDSAMYFCASSGGRLRETQYFGPGTRLLVL.